The entry below gives a single TCR beta chain sequence along with its context. There is no known antigen for this receptor. One base away there is no much larger clone; base qualities are not given. TCRbeta CDR3 regions were amplified from genomic DNA using the immunoSEQ Assay, a bias-controlled multiplex PCR. Concerning the study's data processing: Within the assay, amplification of reference gene primers was used to estimate how many nucleated cells each sample contained. To quantify the absolute abundance of each unique TCRbeta CDR3 rearrangement, sequence reads were collapsed and filtered. Productive Simpson clonality was computed per sample as the square root of Simpson's diversity index over productive rearrangements. In its TCRdb copy, this immuneACCESS table keeps in-frame sequences only and misses some clones. Where compared with another copy, unresolved V genes explain less than half of these, and the others have no known cause. The V and J calls and clone size were taken over from that table, and D and trimming were inferred from the DNA. The sample table records about 92,000 clones; roughly 80% of these occur just once. Together, the top ten hold under 13% of the sample.

These data belong to a study of blood T cell repertoires in COVID-19 (dated by TCRdb to the early 2020s). Study-wide context: Samples covering the acute and convalescent phases of COVID-19 were provided by collaborators in the United States, Italy and Spain. The material from the prospective study consisted of cDNA or gDNA derived from T cells, B-cell-depleted T cells, or PBMCs. Deeply sampled blood TCRbeta repertoires from subjects exposed to, actively infected with, or recovered from COVID-19 were included in the dataset. A freely available public database, intended as a resource for researchers studying the immune response to SARS-CoV-2, is where the repertoires were released. The samples were drawn from two sources: the first 160 participants of the ongoing ImmuneRACE study, and some 1,300 subjects contributed by 6 global collaborators. Sample metadata almost always included a de-identified subject ID, COVID-19 status, age in years and sex. Where available, HLA class I and class II types were obtained from metadata supplied by the sample provider rather than from assay-based typing.

Collaborating institutions collected whole blood in K2EDTA tubes following their own protocols. For TCRbeta analysis, collaborators shipped samples in one of three forms: frozen whole blood, isolated PBMCs, or DNA extracted from either of those sample types. The investigation overall reported the following: Clinical and demographic metadata were provided uncurated, with the amount varying by source and participant.

The sequenced sample consisted of peripheral blood. The sequence was obtained from a woman in her 70s with acute or convalescent COVID-19.

The CDR3 region reads CASSPLDRAGGYTF. The nucleotide sequence is given as TGTGCCAGCAGTCCACTTGACAGGGCGGGTGGCTACACCTTC. The chain employs TRBV6-5 and TRBJ1-2; 7 nucleotides in the junction match TRBD1. From the germline V gene, CDR1 is MNHEY and CDR2 is SVGAGI. Reading from cysteine to phenylalanine, the CDR3 counts 14 amino acids. Only the CDR3 DNA stays, 42 bases, in frame from base 1. Ends trimmed: V by 5 bases, J by 7 bases; bases unmatched to a gene: 10.